This TCR beta chain was captured in a study of neurological immune-mediated disorders. Points from the study as a whole: HTLV-1-associated myelopathy had the most TCR clonal expansion, while multiple sclerosis had the least, a level that fell below healthy controls.

The CDR3 is made up of 12 amino acids. The germline V gene encodes CDR1 SEHNR and CDR2 FQNEAQ (reference sequence). V lost 5 bases to trimming and J lost 6 bases; unmatched junction nucleotides: 4. This clonotype was seen repeatedly, ten times or more. What it binds is not known. A 10-nucleotide random UMI tagged transcripts in template-switch 5'RACE cDNA synthesis. In every sequencing run, more than 160 million TCR-beta sequences were generated from 15-18 subjects. TCRdb redid the calling of the 5' RACE reads with MiXCR, one entry per CDR3 protein. Here the sample spans tens of thousands of distinct CDR3 sequences, about 12% being singletons.

Sequencing used PBMCs. The receptor was isolated from a woman aged 60-75 years with HTLV-1-associated myelopathy (HAM/TSP). The V call is TRBV7-9, the J call TRBJ2-7; 7 bases map to TRBD1. The CDR3 spells CASSGKGAEQYF. For the CDR3, the DNA is TGTGCCAGCAGCGGGAAGGGGGCCGAGCAGTACTTC.